This T cell receptor beta chain was documented in a study of chronic HIV infection and antiretroviral therapy. This clonotype has a handful of counts. TCRdb called the 5' RACE reads again in MiXCR, with one record for every CDR3 protein. The repertoire includes 40,000 to 50,000 distinct CDR3 sequences, roughly 19% of them detected once, and 2.8% sits in the top ten. The sequencing input was peripheral blood. The receptor was isolated from an adult who had HIV and had not received antiretroviral therapy, or was an uninfected healthy control (not recorded which).

The CDR3 DNA follows: TGCAGCGTTGAGATCGGGACCCAGTACTTC. This translates into CSVEIGTQYF. This chain joins TRBV29-1 and TRBJ2-5, with D hard to call. In germline, CDR1 is SQVTM, CDR2 ANQGSEA. Trimming removed 3 bases from V and 7 bases from J, with 6 bases in between. The length of the CDR3 is 10 residues.